This section outlines one TCR beta chain sequence together with its context. These data are taken from a study of blood T cell repertoires in COVID-19. Method: immunoSEQ multiplex PCR; TCRdb's copy keeps in-frame clones and lacks some. In the table there are around 230,000 clones, around four fifths of which are singletons. CDR3 size: 15 residues. The V and J ends lost 6 bases and 4 bases respectively, with 16 bases between them. The germline gives CDR1 LGHDT, CDR2 YNNKEL (reference sequence). The material sequenced was peripheral blood. J is TRBJ1-3 and V is TRBV3-1 (or the pseudogene TRBV3-2); the D gene is possibly TRBD1 (5 bases). The receptor was isolated from a woman in her fifties or sixties with acute or convalescent COVID-19. Here the CDR3 reads CASSPLGGRGNTIYF. The CDR3 DNA is TGTGCCAGCAGTCCTTTGGGGGGGAGAGGAAACACCATATATTTT.